The following is a T cell receptor (beta chain) sequence with its context. This sample was included in a study of blood T cell repertoires in COVID-19. Study background: Samples taken during acute and convalescent COVID-19 were collected in the United States, Italy and Spain. The analysed material was cDNA or gDNA that came from T cells, B-cell-depleted T cells, or PBMCs.

The CDR3 extends over 14 amino acids. Germline-derived CDR1 and CDR2 are MNHNS and SASEGT. V gave up 2 bases and J gave up 7 bases; unmatched junction bases: 0. How the authors handled the data: Reference gene primers were amplified, and this amplification served to estimate nucleated cell counts. Libraries were prepared by immunoSEQ multiplex PCR; TCRdb keeps only in-frame clonotypes and omits some of them. V and J calls and clone size are copied from that table; D and trimming were computed from the DNA. The sample consists of 20,000 to 30,000 clones, about 88% of them appearing once. Source material: peripheral blood. The receptor was derived from a human donor in a cohort sampled during active COVID-19. The rearrangement joins TRBV6-1 to TRBJ2-1, with 12 bases aligning to TRBD2. The CDR3 here is CASSELAGGNEQFF. In DNA, the CDR3 is TGTGCCAGCAGTGAACTAGCGGGGGGGAATGAGCAGTTCTTC.